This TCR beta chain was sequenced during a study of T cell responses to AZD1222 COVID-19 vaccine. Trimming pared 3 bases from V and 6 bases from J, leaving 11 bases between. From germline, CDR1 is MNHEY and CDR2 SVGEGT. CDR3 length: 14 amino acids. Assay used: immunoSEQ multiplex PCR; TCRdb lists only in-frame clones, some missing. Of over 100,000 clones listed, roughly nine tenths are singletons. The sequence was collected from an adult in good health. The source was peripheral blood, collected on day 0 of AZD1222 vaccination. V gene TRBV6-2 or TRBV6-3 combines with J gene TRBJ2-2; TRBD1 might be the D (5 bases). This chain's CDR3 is CASSYAGMAGELFF. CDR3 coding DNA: TGTGCCAGCAGTTATGCAGGGATGGCCGGGGAGCTGTTTTTT.